These T cell receptor beta chains were read from a single sample in a study of cytomegalovirus exposure and HLA in healthy donors. Clones were sequenced by immunoSEQ multiplex PCR, and TCRdb holds only the in-frame ones, with some missing. The sample lists approximately 100,000 clones; 75% were seen once. The sequenced material came from PBMCs. The receptors originated from a male donor in good health and CMV-seropositive. The CDR3 runs from the conserved cysteine through the conserved F or W. Fields, in order: V gene, clone size, J gene, D gene, CDR3 protein, CDR3 DNA. D genes are given only for firm matches. The size field is filled for only some rows; it gives once, few, many or a size class.

TRBV11-2,NA,TRBJ2-7,TRBD1,CASSLDRGRYEQYF,TGTGCCAGCAGTTTGGACAGGGGGCGGTACGAGCAGTACTTC
TRBV4-3,NA,TRBJ2-7,TRBD1,CASGDRAHEQYF,TGCGCCAGCGGGGACAGGGCCCACGAGCAGTACTTC
TRBV28,NA,TRBJ1-3,NA,CASSFRPAGRNTIYF,TGTGCCAGCAGTTTTCGCCCCGCGGGCAGAAACACCATATATTTT
TRBV7-2,NA,TRBJ2-7,TRBD2,CASSLATLAGSEQYF,TGTGCCAGCAGCTTAGCGACACTAGCGGGGAGCGAGCAGTACTTC
TRBV6-1,NA,TRBJ1-2,NA,CAGLQGVYGGYTF,TGTGCCGGGCTACAGGGTGTCTACGGTGGCTACACCTTC
TRBV2,NA,TRBJ2-5,NA,CASRATREETQYF,TGTGCCAGCAGAGCAACTAGGGAGGAGACCCAGTACTTC
TRBV5-4,once,TRBJ1-6,TRBD1,CASSRQGGRNSPLHF,TGTGCCAGCAGCCGACAGGGAGGACGTAATTCACCCCTCCACTTT
TRBV2,few,TRBJ2-3,TRBD2,CASSSGTSPSTDTQYF,TGTGCCAGCAGTAGCGGGACTAGCCCTAGCACAGATACGCAGTATTTT
TRBV19,NA,TRBJ1-2,NA,CASSRGAGPNYGYTF,TGTGCCAGTAGTAGGGGAGCAGGCCCTAACTATGGCTACACCTTC
TRBV5-1,NA,TRBJ2-1,NA,CASSVGDFLSSYNEQFF,TGCGCCAGCAGCGTGGGGGACTTCCTGAGCTCCTACAATGAGCAGTTCTTC
TRBV30,NA,TRBJ1-6,TRBD1,CAWRGTADNSPLHF,TGTGCCTGGAGGGGGACAGCCGATAATTCACCCCTCCACTTT
TRBV5-1,NA,TRBJ2-2,TRBD1,CASSSGVQGATGELFF,TGCGCCAGCAGCAGTGGGGTTCAGGGGGCCACCGGGGAGCTGTTTTTT
TRBV7-9,few,TRBJ2-2,TRBD1,CASSWEDRAGELFF,TGTGCCAGCAGCTGGGAGGACAGGGCCGGGGAGCTGTTTTTT
TRBV19,NA,TRBJ1-6,NA,CASSHPAGYNSPLHF,TGTGCCAGTAGTCATCCCGCCGGCTATAATTCACCCCTCCACTTT
TRBV7-9,NA,TRBJ1-2,NA,CASSLGPRQGSYGYTF,TGTGCCAGCAGCTTAGGCCCCAGACAAGGGAGCTATGGCTACACCTTC
TRBV6-1,NA,TRBJ1-2,NA,CASSPINYGYTF,TGTGCCAGCAGTCCCATCAACTATGGCTACACCTTC
TRBV6-1,NA,TRBJ2-7,NA,CASGRFSYEQYF,TGTGCCAGCGGCAGGTTTTCCTACGAGCAGTACTTC
TRBV29-1,few,TRBJ1-2,NA,CSVDWEGIGYGYTF,TGCAGCGTTGACTGGGAGGGGATAGGCTATGGCTACACCTTC
TRBV27,once,TRBJ1-5,NA,CASSPQGNSNQPQHF,TGTGCCAGCAGTCCACAGGGAAATAGCAATCAGCCCCAGCATTTT
TRBV7-9,NA,TRBJ1-6,TRBD1,CASSSWDSLSPLHF,TGTGCCAGCAGCTCGTGGGACAGCCTTTCACCCCTCCACTTT
TRBV10-3,NA,TRBJ1-5,TRBD1,CAISVTGGGSNQPQHF,TGTGCCATCAGCGTGACAGGGGGCGGTAGCAATCAGCCCCAGCATTTT
TRBV4-1,NA,TRBJ1-4,NA,CASSHNSGRGTSNEKLFF,TGCGCCAGCAGCCACAACTCGGGCAGGGGCACCTCCAATGAAAAACTGTTTTTT
TRBV7-2,NA,TRBJ2-1,TRBD2,CASSLVSGGADEQFF,TGTGCCAGCAGCTTAGTTAGCGGGGGGGCCGATGAGCAGTTCTTC
TRBV7-2,NA,TRBJ1-2,NA,CASSSEVMQGLYYGYTF,TGTGCCAGCAGCTCGGAGGTTATGCAAGGACTCTACTATGGCTACACCTTC
TRBV2,NA,TRBJ1-2,TRBD1,CASSPAGTGCGYTF,TGTGCCAGCAGTCCAGCCGGGACAGGGTGTGGCTACACCTTC
TRBV9,NA,TRBJ2-7,NA,CASSAATFGYEQYF,TGTGCCAGCAGCGCTGCGACATTCGGCTACGAGCAGTACTTC
TRBV11-3,NA,TRBJ1-2,TRBD1,CASSVAGTGGTVYGYTF,TGTGCCAGCAGCGTGGCCGGGACAGGGGGCACAGTCTATGGCTACACCTTC
TRBV5-6,NA,TRBJ2-3,NA,CASSLERGTDTQYF,TGTGCCAGCAGCTTGGAGCGCGGCACAGATACGCAGTATTTT
TRBV7-8,NA,TRBJ2-5,NA,CASSLAEQGLSRRETQYF,TGTGCCAGCAGCTTAGCTGAGCAGGGACTTTCCAGGCGGGAGACCCAGTACTTC
TRBV5-6,NA,TRBJ1-2,TRBD1,CASSPGQNYGYTF,TGTGCCAGCAGCCCGGGACAGAACTATGGCTACACCTTC
TRBV6-5,once,TRBJ2-3,TRBD1,CASSFGQGKDTQYF,TGTGCCAGCAGTTTCGGACAGGGTAAAGATACGCAGTATTTT
TRBV11-3,NA,TRBJ1-1,NA,CASGPQPGVAFF,TGTGCCAGCGGGCCTCAACCGGGAGTAGCTTTCTTT
TRBV6-5,NA,TRBJ1-5,NA,CASSRLQDGNQPQHF,TGTGCCAGCAGCCGATTACAGGATGGCAATCAGCCCCAGCATTTT
TRBV30,NA,TRBJ1-4,NA,CAWSGSGKKLFF,TGTGCCTGGAGTGGGTCGGGGAAAAAACTGTTTTTT
TRBV18,NA,TRBJ1-1,NA,CASSPPRVPEAFF,TGTGCCAGCTCACCACCGCGAGTACCTGAAGCTTTCTTT
TRBV7-2,NA,TRBJ1-1,NA,CASSLAAGYTEAFF,TGTGCCAGCAGCTTAGCCGCAGGGTACACTGAAGCTTTCTTT
TRBV27,NA,TRBJ1-2,NA,CASSLWQGSYGYTF,TGTGCCAGCAGTTTATGGCAGGGGTCTTATGGCTACACCTTC
TRBV30,NA,TRBJ2-1,TRBD1,CAWSPGTGDNEQFF,TGTGCCTGGAGTCCCGGGACAGGGGACAATGAGCAGTTCTTC
TRBV5-6,NA,TRBJ2-3,NA,CASSSPAGFTDTQYF,TGTGCCAGCAGCTCCCCCGCGGGTTTCACAGATACGCAGTATTTT
TRBV6-1,NA,TRBJ2-7,NA,CASSEGSSWTPVSYEQYF,TGTGCCAGCAGTGAAGGTTCCTCTTGGACACCAGTCTCCTACGAGCAGTACTTC
TRBV29-1,NA,TRBJ1-3,NA,CSVTQGAGNTIYF,TGCAGCGTGACACAGGGTGCTGGAAACACCATATATTTT
TRBV11-2,NA,TRBJ1-1,NA,CASSPGQWANTEAFF,TGTGCCAGCAGCCCTGGTCAATGGGCGAACACTGAAGCTTTCTTT
TRBV7-9,NA,TRBJ1-3,NA,CASSHGRSSGNTIYF,TGTGCCAGCAGCCACGGTCGGTCCTCTGGAAACACCATATATTTT
TRBV7-9,NA,TRBJ2-2,NA,CSSSKEGHFTGELFF,TGTTCCAGCAGTAAAGAGGGACACTTCACCGGGGAGCTGTTTTTT
TRBV10-3,NA,TRBJ1-2,NA,CAISDLGANYGYTF,TGTGCCATCAGTGACCTGGGGGCGAACTATGGCTACACCTTC